The rows below give T cell receptor beta chains drawn from one sample of a study of beta chain features in type 1 diabetes. Repertoires were generated with immunoSEQ multiplex PCR, while TCRdb's copy carries only in-frame clones and drops some. The data contain around 690,000 clones, 9.5% to 15% of them seen just once; the ten biggest clones take up around 0.12%. Sequenced input: naive CD4+ T cells from blood. These receptors originate from a man aged 25 to 40 with type 1 diabetes. Each CDR3 is given with its conserved first and last residue. A D gene is named only where the DNA matches it firmly.

V: TRBV4-2; J: TRBJ1-2; D: .; CDR3: CASSPSKTDYGYTF
V: TRBV10-3; J: TRBJ1-1; D: .; CDR3: CAVEGGTEAFF
V: TRBV7-2; J: TRBJ1-2; D: .; CDR3: CASSARLTGNYGYTF
V: TRBV2; J: TRBJ2-2; D: TRBD1; CDR3: CASHRDRGLEELFF
V: TRBV7-2; J: TRBJ1-4; D: TRBD1; CDR3: CASSSSQGVREKLFF
V: TRBV19; J: TRBJ2-1; D: TRBD1; CDR3: CASKAGQAGGEQFF
V: TRBV5-1; J: TRBJ2-7; D: TRBD1; CDR3: CASSERTGTYEQYF
V: TRBV30; J: TRBJ1-2; D: .; CDR3: CAWSYEGTRLTYGYTF
V: TRBV13; J: TRBJ2-5; D: TRBD1; CDR3: CASSKLRQGKLQETQYF
V: TRBV7-9; J: TRBJ2-1; D: .; CDR3: CASSFMGGPNEQFF
V: TRBV20-1; J: TRBJ1-2; D: .; CDR3: CSASQAYGYTF
V: TRBV6-5; J: TRBJ2-7; D: .; CDR3: CASSYEGAYEQYF
V: TRBV9; J: TRBJ1-3; D: .; CDR3: CASSALQGYSGNTIYF
V: TRBV19; J: TRBJ2-1; D: TRBD2; CDR3: CASSSTSGGAHEQFF
V: TRBV6-4; J: TRBJ2-3; D: .; CDR3: CASSDRGLSDTQYF
V: TRBV10-3; J: TRBJ2-4; D: .; CDR3: CAISETTLAKNIQYF
V: TRBV6-1; J: TRBJ2-7; D: .; CDR3: CASSVKDAYEQYF
V: TRBV7-9; J: TRBJ1-3; D: .; CDR3: CASSSNLSGNTIYF
V: TRBV7-9; J: TRBJ1-4; D: .; CDR3: CASSSITANEKLFF
V: TRBV9; J: TRBJ1-2; D: TRBD1; CDR3: CASSLSDRGLNYGYTF
V: TRBV7-2; J: TRBJ2-5; D: TRBD2; CDR3: CASSLGLAGGYQETQYF
V: TRBV7-9; J: TRBJ1-4; D: .; CDR3: CASSFGTGLTNEKLFF
V: TRBV7-6; J: TRBJ2-7; D: TRBD2; CDR3: CASSLAGTSGSYEQYF
V: TRBV5-1; J: TRBJ2-1; D: TRBD1; CDR3: CASSFPDRGGSYNEQFF
V: TRBV10-3; J: TRBJ2-6; D: .; CDR3: CAISDRSGANVLTF
V: TRBV5-1; J: TRBJ2-5; D: .; CDR3: CASYEGPETQYF
V: TRBV28; J: TRBJ2-7; D: TRBD2; CDR3: CASGLAGYEQYF
V: TRBV2; J: TRBJ2-3; D: .; CDR3: CASSGRRITDTQYF
V: TRBV10-3; J: TRBJ2-3; D: .; CDR3: CAISGRGAREDTQYF
V: TRBV19; J: TRBJ1-5; D: TRBD1; CDR3: CASWDRINQPQHF
V: TRBV9; J: TRBJ1-1; D: .; CDR3: CASAVNMVAEAFF
V: TRBV9; J: TRBJ2-7; D: TRBD2; CDR3: CASSEAGQSYEQYF
V: TRBV28; J: TRBJ1-2; D: TRBD1; CDR3: CASSFDRAYGYTF
V: TRBV12-5; J: TRBJ1-2; D: TRBD1; CDR3: CASGLVPGQELNYGYTF
V: TRBV4-2; J: TRBJ1-4; D: .; CDR3: CASSQDDRVGNEKLFF
V: TRBV11-2; J: TRBJ2-1; D: TRBD2; CDR3: CASSLQSSSGGEQFF
V: TRBV7-3; J: TRBJ2-7; D: TRBD1; CDR3: CASSFDRGPSEQYF
V: TRBV5-1; J: TRBJ1-6; D: .; CDR3: CASSREYNSPLHF
V: TRBV7-9; J: TRBJ2-5; D: .; CDR3: CASSDLGGILGETQYF
V: TRBV4-2; J: TRBJ2-1; D: .; CDR3: CASSHSSDEQFF
V: TRBV4-3; J: TRBJ2-1; D: .; CDR3: CASSQVRQGGGHEQFF
V: TRBV5-1; J: TRBJ1-6; D: .; CDR3: CASSLTGPGNSPLHF
V: TRBV11-2; J: TRBJ2-7; D: TRBD2; CDR3: CASAPLAGDPYEQYF
V: TRBV6-6; J: TRBJ2-7; D: TRBD2; CDR3: CASSYPPGGLYEQYF
V: TRBV29-1; J: TRBJ2-5; D: .; CDR3: CSVLSGTQYF
V: TRBV13; J: TRBJ1-2; D: .; CDR3: CASSLGGSPVGYTF
V: TRBV9; J: TRBJ2-3; D: TRBD2; CDR3: CASSVTSGGATTDTQYF
V: TRBV25-1; J: TRBJ1-4; D: .; CDR3: CASKGSTNEKLFF
V: TRBV6-5; J: TRBJ1-5; D: .; CDR3: CASSPDSRYQPQHF
V: TRBV19; J: TRBJ2-1; D: TRBD1; CDR3: CASRSTGGGEHEQFF
V: TRBV2; J: TRBJ1-3; D: .; CDR3: CASGGFSGNTIYF
V: TRBV7-9; J: TRBJ2-5; D: TRBD2; CDR3: CASSPWTSGDIETQYF
V: TRBV28; J: TRBJ1-5; D: .; CDR3: CASSPSPRALHSNQPQHF
V: TRBV30; J: TRBJ1-4; D: .; CDR3: CAWSVQWEKLFF
V: TRBV14; J: TRBJ1-3; D: TRBD1; CDR3: CASSRQGAGSGNTIYF
V: TRBV7-9; J: TRBJ2-5; D: TRBD1; CDR3: CASSLSGTDETQYF
V: TRBV30; J: TRBJ2-5; D: .; CDR3: CAWSVPGLRETQYF
V: TRBV6-5; J: TRBJ1-5; D: .; CDR3: CASSYQGPATGSQHF
V: TRBV27; J: TRBJ2-3; D: TRBD1; CDR3: CASDHWDREGRTDTQYF